The rows below give T cell receptor beta chains drawn from one sample of a study of OX40 agonist ivuxolimab in advanced cancers. The data were produced by immunoSEQ multiplex PCR, yet TCRdb's version contains in-frame clones alone and is incomplete. This sample carries tens of thousands of clones, more than 70% of them seen once, and the ten largest clones take 0.25% to 0.3%. Here the sequenced sample was CD4+ or CD8+ T cells sorted from blood, taken in a trial of the OX40 agonist ivuxolimab. The receptor source for this set is an adult with an advanced solid tumor such as melanoma, head and neck, liver or kidney cancer. The conserved cysteine and the conserved F or W are not part of the CDR3 here.

CDR3 protein | V gene
VSSPRTGGEETQY | TRBV5-4
ASSNTGNTEAF | TRBV28
ASRKRDRVSEQY | TRBV6-6
ASGNTAIQY | TRBV6-5
ASSLVSGSTNEKLF | TRBV7-9
ASSSTGTAYEQY | TRBV5-1
ASDSNRLNTEAF | TRBV2
ASGKDRVNTEAF | TRBV6-1
ATSGNRETQY | TRBV15
ASSLRGEAYNEQF | TRBV7-9
ASRVRQNSNQPQH | TRBV6-5
ASEAGTSQPQH | TRBV19
ASSLTRTVAQPQH | TRBV5-5
ASSLPMAGQETQY | TRBV5-4
ASSSGRPDTQY | TRBV14
ASSRYGLAGPTGELF | TRBV13
ASSVQGVEKLF | TRBV25-1
ASSLAEGAGELF | TRBV5-4
ASSDQVRTQY | TRBV2
ASTSAGQGPGTQY | TRBV6-5
ASRPMGVGANVLT | TRBV6-1
ASSDRGLPAEKLF | TRBV2
ASRGGSDTDTQY | TRBV4-2
SGGEAYEQY | TRBV29-1
ASSVGAGVNQPQH | TRBV9
ASRVTGSYEQY | TRBV6-6
ASSVGTYRAETQY | TRBV5-4
ASSNPGQSYEQY | TRBV2
ASSPGRDVEAF | TRBV6-5